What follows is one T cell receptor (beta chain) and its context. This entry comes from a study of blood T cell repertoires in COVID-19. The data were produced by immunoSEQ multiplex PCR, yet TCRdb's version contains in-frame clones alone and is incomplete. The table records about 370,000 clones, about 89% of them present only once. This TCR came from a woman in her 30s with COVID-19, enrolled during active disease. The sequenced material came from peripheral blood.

The CDR3 region is CASSPRTGEKLFF. DNA of the CDR3: TGTGCCAGCAGTCCCAGGACAGGGGAAAAACTGTTTTTT. The rearrangement uses TRBV27 and TRBJ1-4; 8 bases line up with TRBD1. Germline V lookup: CDR1 MNHEY, CDR2 SMNVEV (reference sequence). The V segment lost 5 bases and the J segment 8 bases; nucleotides outside the gene matches: 4. The CDR3 runs 13 residues.